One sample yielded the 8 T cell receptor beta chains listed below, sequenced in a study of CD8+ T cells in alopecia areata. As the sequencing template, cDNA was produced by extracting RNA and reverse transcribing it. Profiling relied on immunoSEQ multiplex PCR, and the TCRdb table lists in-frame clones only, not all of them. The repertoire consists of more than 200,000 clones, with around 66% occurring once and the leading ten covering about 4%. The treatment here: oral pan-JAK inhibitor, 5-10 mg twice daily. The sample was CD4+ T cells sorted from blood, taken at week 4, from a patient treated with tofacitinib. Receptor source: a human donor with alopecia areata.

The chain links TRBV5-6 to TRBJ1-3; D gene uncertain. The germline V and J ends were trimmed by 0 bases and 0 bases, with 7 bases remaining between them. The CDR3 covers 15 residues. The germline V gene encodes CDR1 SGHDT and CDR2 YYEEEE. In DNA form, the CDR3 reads TGTGCCAGCAGCTTGGCCCTGCTCTCTGGAAACACCATATATTTT. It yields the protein CASSLALLSGNTIYF.

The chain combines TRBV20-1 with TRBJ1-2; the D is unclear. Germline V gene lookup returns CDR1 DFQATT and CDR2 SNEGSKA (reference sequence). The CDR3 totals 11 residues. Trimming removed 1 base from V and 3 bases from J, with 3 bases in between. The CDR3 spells CSARADYGYTF. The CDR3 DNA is TGCAGTGCTAGAGCAGACTATGGCTACACCTTC.

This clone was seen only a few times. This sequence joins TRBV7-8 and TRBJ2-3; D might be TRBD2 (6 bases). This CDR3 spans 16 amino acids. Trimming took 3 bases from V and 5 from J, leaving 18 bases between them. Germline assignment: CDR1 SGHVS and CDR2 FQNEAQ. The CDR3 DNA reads TGTGCCAGCAGCTTGATGGGGGGTTCAGCGGGAGATACGCAGTATTTT. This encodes CASSLMGGSAGDTQYF.

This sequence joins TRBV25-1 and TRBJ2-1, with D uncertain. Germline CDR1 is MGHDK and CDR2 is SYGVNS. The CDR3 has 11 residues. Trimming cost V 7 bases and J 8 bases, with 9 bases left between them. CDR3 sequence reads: CASIGFDEQFF. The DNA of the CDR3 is TGTGCCAGCATAGGGTTCGATGAGCAGTTCTTC.

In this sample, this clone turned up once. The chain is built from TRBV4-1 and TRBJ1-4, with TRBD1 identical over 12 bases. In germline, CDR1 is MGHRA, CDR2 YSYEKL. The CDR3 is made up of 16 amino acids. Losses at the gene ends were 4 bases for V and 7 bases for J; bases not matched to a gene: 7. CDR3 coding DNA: TGCGCCAGCAGCCTACAACCGGGACAGGGGGCTGAAAAACTGTTTTTT. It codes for CASSLQPGQGAEKLFF.

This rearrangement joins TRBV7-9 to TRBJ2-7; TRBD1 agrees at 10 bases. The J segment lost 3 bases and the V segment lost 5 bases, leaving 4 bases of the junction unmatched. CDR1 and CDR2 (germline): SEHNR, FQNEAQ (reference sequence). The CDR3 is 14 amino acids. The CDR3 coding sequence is TGTGCCAGCAGCGACAGGGACAGGGGCTACGAGCAGTACTTC. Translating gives CASSDRDRGYEQYF.

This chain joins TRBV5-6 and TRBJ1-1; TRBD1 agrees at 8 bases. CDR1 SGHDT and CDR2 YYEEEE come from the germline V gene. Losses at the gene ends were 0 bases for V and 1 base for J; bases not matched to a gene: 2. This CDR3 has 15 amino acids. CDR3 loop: CASSLAGQGNTEAFF. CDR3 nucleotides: TGTGCCAGCAGCTTGGCTGGACAGGGGAACACTGAAGCTTTCTTT.

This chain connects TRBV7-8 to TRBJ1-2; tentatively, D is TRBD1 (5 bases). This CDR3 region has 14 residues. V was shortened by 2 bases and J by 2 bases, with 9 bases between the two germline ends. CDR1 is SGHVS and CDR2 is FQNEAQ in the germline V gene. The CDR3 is CASSLRDGNYGYTF. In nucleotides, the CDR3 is TGTGCCAGCAGCTTAAGGGACGGGAACTATGGCTACACCTTC.